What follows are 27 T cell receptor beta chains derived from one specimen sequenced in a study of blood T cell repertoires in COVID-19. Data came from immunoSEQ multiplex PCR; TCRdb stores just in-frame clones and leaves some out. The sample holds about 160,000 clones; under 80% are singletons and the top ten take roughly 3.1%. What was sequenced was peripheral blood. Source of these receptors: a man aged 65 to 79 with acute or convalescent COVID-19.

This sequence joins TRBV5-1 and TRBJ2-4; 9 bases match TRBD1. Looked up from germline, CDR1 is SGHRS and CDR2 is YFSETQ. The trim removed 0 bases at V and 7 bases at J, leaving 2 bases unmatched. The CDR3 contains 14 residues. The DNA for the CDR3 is TGCGCCAGCAGCTTGGGGACAGGGGAGAACATTCAGTACTTC. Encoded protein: CASSLGTGENIQYF.

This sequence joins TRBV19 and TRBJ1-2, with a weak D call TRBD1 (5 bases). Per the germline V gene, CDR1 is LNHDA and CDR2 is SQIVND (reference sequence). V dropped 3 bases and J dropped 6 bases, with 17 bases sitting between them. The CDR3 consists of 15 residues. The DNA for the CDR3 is TGTGCCAGTAGTATGAGTCGCCAGGGCGCCAATGGCTACACCTTC. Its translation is CASSMSRQGANGYTF.

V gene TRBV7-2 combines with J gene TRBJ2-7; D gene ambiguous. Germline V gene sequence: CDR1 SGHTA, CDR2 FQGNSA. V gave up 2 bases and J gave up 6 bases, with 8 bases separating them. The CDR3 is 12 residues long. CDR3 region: CASSLFQAEQYF. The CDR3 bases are TGTGCCAGCAGCTTATTCCAGGCCGAGCAGTACTTC.

CDR3 loop: CASSLAGEYNEQFF. The DNA for the CDR3 is TGTGCCAGCAGCTTAGCGGGGGAGTACAATGAGCAGTTCTTC. This chain uses TRBV11-2 with TRBJ2-1; tentatively, D is TRBD2 (6 bases). CDR3 length: 14 residues. Germline V lookup: CDR1 SGHAT, CDR2 FQNNGV. V was pared by 1 base and J by 4 bases, with 8 bases between.

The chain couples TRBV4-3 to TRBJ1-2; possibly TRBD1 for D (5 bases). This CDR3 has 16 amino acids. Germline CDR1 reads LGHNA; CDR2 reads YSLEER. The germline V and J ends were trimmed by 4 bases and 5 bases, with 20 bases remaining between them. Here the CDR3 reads CASSPNQMGGLYGYTF. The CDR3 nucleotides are TGCGCCAGCAGCCCGAACCAAATGGGGGGTCTATATGGCTACACCTTC.

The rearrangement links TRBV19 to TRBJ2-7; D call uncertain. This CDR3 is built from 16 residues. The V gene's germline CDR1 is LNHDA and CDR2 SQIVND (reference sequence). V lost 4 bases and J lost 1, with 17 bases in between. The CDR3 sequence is CASSSPGTSGSYEQYF. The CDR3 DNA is TGTGCCAGTAGTAGCCCCGGCACCTCCGGGTCCTACGAGCAGTACTTC.

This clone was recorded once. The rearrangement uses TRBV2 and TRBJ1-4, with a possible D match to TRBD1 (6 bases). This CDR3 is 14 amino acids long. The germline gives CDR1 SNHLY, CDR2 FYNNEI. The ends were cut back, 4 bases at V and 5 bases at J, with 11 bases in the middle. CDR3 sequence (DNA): TGTGCCAGCAGTGTCCGAAGGGGGAATGAAAAACTGTTTTTT. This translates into CASSVRRGNEKLFF.

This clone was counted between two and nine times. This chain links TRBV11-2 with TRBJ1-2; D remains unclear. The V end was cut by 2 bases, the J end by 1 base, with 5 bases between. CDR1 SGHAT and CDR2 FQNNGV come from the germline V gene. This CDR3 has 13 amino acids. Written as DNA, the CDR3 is TGTGCCAGCAGCTTACAGGATAACTATGGCTACACCTTC. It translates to CASSLQDNYGYTF.

The CDR3 loop is CASLAGEETQYF. The DNA for the CDR3 is TGTGCCAGCCTAGCGGGGGAAGAGACCCAGTACTTC. The chain combines TRBV6-5 with TRBJ2-5; TRBD2 matches 10 bases. J lost 3 bases, V lost 8 bases, and 0 bases had no gene match. This CDR3 has 12 residues. CDR1 and CDR2 (germline): MNHEY, SVGAGI.

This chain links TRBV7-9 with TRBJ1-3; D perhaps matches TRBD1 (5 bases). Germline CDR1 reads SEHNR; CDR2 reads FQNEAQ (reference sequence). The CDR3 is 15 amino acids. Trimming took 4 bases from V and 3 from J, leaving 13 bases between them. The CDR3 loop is CASSSQTDIGNTIYF. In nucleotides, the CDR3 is TGTGCCAGCAGCTCCCAGACAGATATTGGAAACACCATATATTTT.

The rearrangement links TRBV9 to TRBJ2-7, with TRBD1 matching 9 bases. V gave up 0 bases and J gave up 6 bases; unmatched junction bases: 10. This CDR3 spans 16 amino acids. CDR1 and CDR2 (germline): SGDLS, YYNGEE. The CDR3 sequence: CASSVEAPDRGGEQYF. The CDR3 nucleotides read TGTGCCAGCAGCGTAGAGGCCCCGGACAGGGGTGGCGAGCAGTACTTC.

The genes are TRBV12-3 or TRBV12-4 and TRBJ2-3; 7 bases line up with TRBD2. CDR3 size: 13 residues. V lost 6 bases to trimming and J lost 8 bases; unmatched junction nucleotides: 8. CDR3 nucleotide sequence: TGTGCCAGCAGCCCAACCCTAGCGGCTACGCAGTATTTT. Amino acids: CASSPTLAATQYF.

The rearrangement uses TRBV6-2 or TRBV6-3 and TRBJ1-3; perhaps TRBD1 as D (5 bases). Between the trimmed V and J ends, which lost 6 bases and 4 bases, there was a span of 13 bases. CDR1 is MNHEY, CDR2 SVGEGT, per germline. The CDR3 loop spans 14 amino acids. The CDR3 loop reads CASSPGSLGNTIYF. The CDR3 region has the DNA TGTGCCAGCAGCCCAGGGAGTCTGGGAAACACCATATATTTT.

CDR3: CASSLPTSGTDTQYF. CDR3 DNA: TGTGCCAGCAGCTTACCTACGTCCGGCACAGATACGCAGTATTTT. The rearrangement joins TRBV7-2 to TRBJ2-3; D gene ambiguous. The CDR3 spans 15 residues. The V end was cut by 2 bases, the J end by 1 base, with 10 bases between. Germline values: CDR1 SGHTA, CDR2 FQGNSA.

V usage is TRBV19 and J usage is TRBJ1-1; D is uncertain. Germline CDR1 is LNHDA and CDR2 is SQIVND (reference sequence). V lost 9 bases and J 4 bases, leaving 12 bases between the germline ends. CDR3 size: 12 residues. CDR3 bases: TGTGCCAGCTTCACCTCGGGCACTGAAGCTTTCTTT. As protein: CASFTSGTEAFF. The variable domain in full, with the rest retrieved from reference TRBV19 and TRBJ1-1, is DGGITQSPKYLFRKEGQNVTLSCEQNLNHDAMYWYRQDPGQGLRLIYYSQIVNDFQKGDIAEGYSVSREKKESFPLTVTSAQKNPTAFYLCASFTSGTEAFFGQGTRLTVV.

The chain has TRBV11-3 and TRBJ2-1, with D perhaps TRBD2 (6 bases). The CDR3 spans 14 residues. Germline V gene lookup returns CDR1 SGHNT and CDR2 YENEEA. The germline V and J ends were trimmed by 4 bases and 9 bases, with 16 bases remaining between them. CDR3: CASSSPDRRVEQFF. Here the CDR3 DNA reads TGTGCCAGCAGCTCTCCAGATAGGAGGGTTGAGCAGTTCTTC. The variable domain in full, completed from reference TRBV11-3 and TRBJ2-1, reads EAGVVQSPRYKIIEKKQPVAFWCNPISGHNTLYWYLQNLGQGPELLIRYENEEAVDDSQLPKDRFSAERLKGVDSTLKIQPAELGDSAVYLCASSSPDRRVEQFFGPGTRLTVL.

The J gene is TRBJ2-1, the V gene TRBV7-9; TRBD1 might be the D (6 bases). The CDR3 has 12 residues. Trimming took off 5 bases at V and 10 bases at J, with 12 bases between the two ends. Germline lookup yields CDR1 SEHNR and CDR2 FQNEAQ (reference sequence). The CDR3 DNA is TGTGCCAGCAGCAAACAGGGAGACGAGCAGTTCTTC. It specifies CASSKQGDEQFF.

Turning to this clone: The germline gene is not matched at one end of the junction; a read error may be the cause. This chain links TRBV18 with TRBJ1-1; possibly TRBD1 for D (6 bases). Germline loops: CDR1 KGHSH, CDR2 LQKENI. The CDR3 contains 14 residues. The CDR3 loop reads CASSPPVARGESFF. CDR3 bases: TGTGCCAGCTCACCACCCGTTGCCAGGGGTGAATCTTTCTTT.

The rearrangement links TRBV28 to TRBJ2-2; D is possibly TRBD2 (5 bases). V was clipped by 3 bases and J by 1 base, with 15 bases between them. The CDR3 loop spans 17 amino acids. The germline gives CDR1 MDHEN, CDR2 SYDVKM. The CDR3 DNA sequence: TGTGCCAGCAGTTTCCCAGCGGCAACTGTGAACACCGGGGAGCTGTTTTTT. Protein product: CASSFPAATVNTGELFF.

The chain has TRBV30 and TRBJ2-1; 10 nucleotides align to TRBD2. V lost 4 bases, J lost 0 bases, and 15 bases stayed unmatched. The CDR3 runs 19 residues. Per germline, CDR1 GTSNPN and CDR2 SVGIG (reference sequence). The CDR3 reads CAWNRRASGSRGSYNEQFF. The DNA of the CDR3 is TGTGCCTGGAACCGGAGGGCTAGCGGGAGTCGGGGCTCCTACAATGAGCAGTTCTTC.

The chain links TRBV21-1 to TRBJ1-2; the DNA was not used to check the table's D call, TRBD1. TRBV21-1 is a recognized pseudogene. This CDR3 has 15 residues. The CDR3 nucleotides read TGTGCCAGCAGCAAAAGAACAGGGTCGCCCAACGGCTACACCTTC. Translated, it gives CASSKRTGSPNGYTF.

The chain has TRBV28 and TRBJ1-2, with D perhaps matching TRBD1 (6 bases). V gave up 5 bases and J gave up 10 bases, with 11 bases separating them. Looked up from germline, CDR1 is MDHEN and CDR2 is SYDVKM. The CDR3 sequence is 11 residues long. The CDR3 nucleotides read TGTGCCAGCAGTCCCAACAGGGACTACACCTTC. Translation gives CASSPNRDYTF.

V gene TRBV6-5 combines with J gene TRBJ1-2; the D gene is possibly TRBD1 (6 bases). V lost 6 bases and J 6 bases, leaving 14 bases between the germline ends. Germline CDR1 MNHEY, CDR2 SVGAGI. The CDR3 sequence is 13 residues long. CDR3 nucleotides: TGTGCCAGCAGCCTGAAACAGGGAGATGGCTACACCTTC. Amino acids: CASSLKQGDGYTF.

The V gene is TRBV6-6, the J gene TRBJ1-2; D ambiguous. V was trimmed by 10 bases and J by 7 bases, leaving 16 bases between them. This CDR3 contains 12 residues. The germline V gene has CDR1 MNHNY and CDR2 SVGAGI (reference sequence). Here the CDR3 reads CATQRGSGGYTF. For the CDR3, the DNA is TGTGCCACCCAACGAGGCAGCGGTGGCTACACCTTC.

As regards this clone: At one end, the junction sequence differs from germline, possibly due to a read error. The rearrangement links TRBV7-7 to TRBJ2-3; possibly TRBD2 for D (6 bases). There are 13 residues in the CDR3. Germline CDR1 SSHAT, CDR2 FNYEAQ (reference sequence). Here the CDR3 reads CASSLAETDTQYF. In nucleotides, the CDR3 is TGTGCTAGCAGCTTAGCGGAGACAGATACGCAGTATTTT. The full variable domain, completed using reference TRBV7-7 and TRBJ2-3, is GAGVSQSPRYKVTKRGQDVTLRCDPISSHATLYWYQQALGQGPEFLTYFNYEAQPDKSGLPSDRFSAERPEGSISTLTIQRTEQRDSAMYRCASSLAETDTQYFGPGTRLTVL.

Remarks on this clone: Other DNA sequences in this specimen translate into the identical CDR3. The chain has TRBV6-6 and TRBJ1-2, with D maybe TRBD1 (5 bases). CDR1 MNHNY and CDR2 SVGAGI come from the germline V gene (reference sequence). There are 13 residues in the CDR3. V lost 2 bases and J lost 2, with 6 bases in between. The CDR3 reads CASSYGGNYGYTF. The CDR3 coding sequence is TGTGCCAGCAGTTACGGGGGGAACTATGGCTACACCTTC.

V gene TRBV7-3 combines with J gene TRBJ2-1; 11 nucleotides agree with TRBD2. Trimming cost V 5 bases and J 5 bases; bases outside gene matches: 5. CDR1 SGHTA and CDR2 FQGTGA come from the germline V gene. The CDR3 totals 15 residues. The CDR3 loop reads CASSRLAGYDNEQFF. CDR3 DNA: TGTGCCAGCAGCCGACTAGCGGGATACGACAATGAGCAGTTCTTC.